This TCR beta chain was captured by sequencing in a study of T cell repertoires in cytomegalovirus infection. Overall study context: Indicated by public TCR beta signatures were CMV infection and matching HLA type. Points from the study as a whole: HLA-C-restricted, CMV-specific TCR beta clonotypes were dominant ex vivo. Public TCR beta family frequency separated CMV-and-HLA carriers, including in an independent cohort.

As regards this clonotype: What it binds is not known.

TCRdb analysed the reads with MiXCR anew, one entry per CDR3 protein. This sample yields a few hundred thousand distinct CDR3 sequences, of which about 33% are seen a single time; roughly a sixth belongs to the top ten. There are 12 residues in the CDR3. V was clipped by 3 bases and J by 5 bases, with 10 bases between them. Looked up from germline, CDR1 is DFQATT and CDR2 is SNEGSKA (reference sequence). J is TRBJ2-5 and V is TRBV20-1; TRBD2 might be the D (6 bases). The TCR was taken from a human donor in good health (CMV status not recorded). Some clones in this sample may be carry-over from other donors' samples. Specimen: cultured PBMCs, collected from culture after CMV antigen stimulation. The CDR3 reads CSARGGWETQYF. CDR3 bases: TGCAGTGCTAGGGGGGGATGGGAGACCCAGTACTTC.